The 2 T cell receptor beta chains given below trace back to one sample, sequenced in a study of T-cell reconstitution after alpha-beta-depleted transplantation in children. TCRbeta library preparation incorporated unique molecular identifiers. In TCRdb, the PCR reads were re-called with MiXCR into one record per CDR3 protein. This sample yields around 680,000 distinct CDR3 sequences, of which around 16% are seen a single time; 1.1% belongs to the top ten. Here the sequenced sample was PBMCs from the stem cell graft donor, taken from the stem cell graft. All receptors derive from a human donor who donated a stem cell graft to a child with acute myeloid leukemia.

This clonotype appeared many times. The CDR3 is CSVEEQGTEAFF. The CDR3, as DNA: TGCAGCGTTGAAGAACAGGGGACTGAAGCTTTCTTT. This rearrangement joins TRBV29-1 to TRBJ1-1, with TRBD1 matching 7 bases. CDR3 length: 12 residues. Looked up from germline, CDR1 is SQVTM and CDR2 is ANQGSEA. V trimming: 0 bases; J trimming: 5 bases; junction bases outside the gene matches: 0.

This clonotype was counted only a few times. CDR3 loop: CASSSPAGVNYEQYF. DNA for the CDR3: TGTGCCAGCAGCTCGCCGGCGGGGGTAAACTACGAGCAGTACTTC. The chain joins TRBV27 to TRBJ2-7; TRBD2 matches 7 bases. This CDR3 has 15 amino acids. Germline values: CDR1 MNHEY, CDR2 SMNVEV (reference sequence). V was pared by 6 bases and J by 3 bases, with 11 bases of the junction left unmatched.